This T cell receptor (beta chain) was recovered during a study of T cell responses to AZD1222 COVID-19 vaccine (dated by TCRdb to 2020 to 2023). Context from the whole study: Because spike-specific TCR depth and breadth did not differ between the two schedules, AZD1222 recipients who got a second dose at roughly 4 weeks were pooled with those who got a second dose at roughly 12 weeks. Trial participants were enrolled by age into 18-55, 56-69 and 70-plus year subgroups, with around 140, 26 and 57 TCR-sequenced participants respectively. A total of approximately 250 trial participants underwent TCR sequencing, of whom 200 to 220 had received two doses of AZD1222 and 26 had received two doses of the MenACWY control vaccine.

General conclusions and limits of the study: Epitopes outside the regions mutated in the B.1.351 and B.1.1.7 variants were reportedly recognized by nearly half of the unique spike-specific TCRs. Vaccine-associated CD4 TCRs spanned the whole spike protein, with dominant responses in regions 160-218 and 743-854. In the small 56-69-year group, the increase in depth fell short of significance, most likely because of low power. No day 14 peak-response samples were available, so repertoires were characterized only after the peak T cell response. Participants were mostly white British and included more females than males, and it was suggested by the authors that clonal diversity may have been underestimated. After two AZD1222 doses, both the breadth and the depth of spike-specific TCRs were significantly higher than at day 0 and than in MenACWY recipients. Conclusions about previously exposed vaccinees are limited because only a handful of AZD1222 recipients were SARS-CoV-2 seropositive at baseline.

The CDR3 regions of human TCRbeta chains were analyzed by immunosequencing. On the study's bioinformatics: TCRs in the repertoires were matched against a reference library of SARS-CoV-2-specific TCRs that had been generated with the MIRA antigen-specificity platform. Breadth meant the fraction of unique TCRs that were SARS-CoV-2-associated, whereas depth meant the fraction of total T cells that were SARS-CoV-2-associated. Using the MIRA data, each spike-specific TCR was assigned both to the spike region to which the TCR was reactive and to a CD4 or CD8 class. Log10-transformed breadth and depth values were compared by one-way ANOVA with Sidak's multiple comparisons tests. TCRdb mirrors the immuneACCESS table, restricted to in-frame sequences. Some clones are absent from its copies; in checked studies, under half trace to an unresolved V gene, and the reason for the others is unknown. Clone size and the V and J calls come from that table; the DNA yielded D and trimming. Recorded for this sample are roughly 150,000 clones; 85% to 95% of them occurred a single time. The ten largest clonotypes hold roughly 1.3% of the sample.

With regard to this clone: Its antigen remains unidentified. Qualities for individual bases were not recorded, and no much larger clone is one base off.

At the junction V is shortened by 8 bases and J by 4 bases, with 17 bases in between. The CDR3, from cysteine to phenylalanine, totals 14 residues. The read is trimmed to its CDR3 DNA, 42 bases read in frame from base 1. Via the germline V gene (reference sequence), CDR1 is LNHDA and CDR2 SQIVND. The sample's time point label, decoded: baseline before first vaccination. Vaccinee samples were obtained from the UK trials COV001 and COV002, which included a single-blind randomized controlled phase 2/3 trial of AZD1222 (ChAdOx1 nCoV-19) in healthy adults. For TCRbeta chain sequencing, PBMC samples from trial participants were taken at day 0 and at day 28 after the second dose.

The receptor was isolated from an adult in good health. The chain is made from TRBV19 and TRBJ1-1; tentative D gene TRBD1, with 5 bases matching. Here the sequenced sample was peripheral blood, taken on day 0 of AZD1222 vaccination. The nucleotide sequence reads TGTGCCAGTGACGAAACAGGATTAGGCACTGAAGCTTTCTTT. This is translated as CASDETGLGTEAFF.